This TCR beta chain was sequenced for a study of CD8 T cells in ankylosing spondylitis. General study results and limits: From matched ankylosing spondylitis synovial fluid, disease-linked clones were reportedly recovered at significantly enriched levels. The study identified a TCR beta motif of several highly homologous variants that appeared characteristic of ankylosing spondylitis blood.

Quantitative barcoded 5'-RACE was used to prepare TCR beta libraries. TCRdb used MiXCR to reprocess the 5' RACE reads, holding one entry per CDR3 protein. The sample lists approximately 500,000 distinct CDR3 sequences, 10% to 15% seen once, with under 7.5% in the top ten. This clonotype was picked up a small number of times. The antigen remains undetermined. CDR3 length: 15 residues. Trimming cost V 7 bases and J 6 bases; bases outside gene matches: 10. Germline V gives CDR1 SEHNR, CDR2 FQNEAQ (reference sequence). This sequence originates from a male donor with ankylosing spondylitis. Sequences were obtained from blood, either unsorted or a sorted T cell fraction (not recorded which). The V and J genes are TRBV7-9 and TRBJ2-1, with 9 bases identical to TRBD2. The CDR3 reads CASTGWELAGNEQFF. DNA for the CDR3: TGTGCCAGCACCGGATGGGAACTAGCGGGCAATGAGCAGTTCTTC.